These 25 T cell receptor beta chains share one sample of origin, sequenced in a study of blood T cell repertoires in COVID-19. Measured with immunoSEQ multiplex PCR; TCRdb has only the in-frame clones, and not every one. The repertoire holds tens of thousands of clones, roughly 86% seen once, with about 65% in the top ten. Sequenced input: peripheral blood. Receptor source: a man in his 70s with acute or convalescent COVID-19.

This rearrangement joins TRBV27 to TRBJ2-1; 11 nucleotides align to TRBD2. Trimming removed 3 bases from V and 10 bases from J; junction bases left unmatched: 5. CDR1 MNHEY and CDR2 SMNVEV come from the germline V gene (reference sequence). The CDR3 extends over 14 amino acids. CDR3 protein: CASSLELAGEEQFF. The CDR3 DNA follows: TGTGCCAGCAGTTTGGAACTAGCGGGAGAAGAGCAGTTCTTC.

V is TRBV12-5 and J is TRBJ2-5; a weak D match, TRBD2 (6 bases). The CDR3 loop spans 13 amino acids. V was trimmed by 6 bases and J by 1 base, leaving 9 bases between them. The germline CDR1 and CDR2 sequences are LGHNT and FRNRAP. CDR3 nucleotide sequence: TGTGCTAGTGGCCCTAGCGCCCAAGAGACCCAGTACTTC. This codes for CASGPSAQETQYF.

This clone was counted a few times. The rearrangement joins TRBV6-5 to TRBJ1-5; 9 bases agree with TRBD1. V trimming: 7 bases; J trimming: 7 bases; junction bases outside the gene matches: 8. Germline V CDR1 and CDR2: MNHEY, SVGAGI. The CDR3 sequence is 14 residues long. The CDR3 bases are TGTGCCAGCAAACCGGGACAGGGAAGACAGCCCCAGCATTTT. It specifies CASKPGQGRQPQHF.

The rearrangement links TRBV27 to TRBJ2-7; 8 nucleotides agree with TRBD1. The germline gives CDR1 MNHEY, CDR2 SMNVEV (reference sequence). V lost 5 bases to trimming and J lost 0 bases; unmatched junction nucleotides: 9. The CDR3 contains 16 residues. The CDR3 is CASSRQGGQVSYEQYF. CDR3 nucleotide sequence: TGTGCCAGCAGTCGCCAAGGGGGACAGGTCTCCTACGAGCAGTACTTC.

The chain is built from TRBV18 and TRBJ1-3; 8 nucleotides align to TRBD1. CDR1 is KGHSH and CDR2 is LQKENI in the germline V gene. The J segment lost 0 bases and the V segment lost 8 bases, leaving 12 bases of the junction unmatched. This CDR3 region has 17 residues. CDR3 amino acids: CASTGRGQGFSGNTIYF. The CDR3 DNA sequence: TGTGCCAGCACTGGACGCGGACAGGGCTTCTCTGGAAACACCATATATTTT.

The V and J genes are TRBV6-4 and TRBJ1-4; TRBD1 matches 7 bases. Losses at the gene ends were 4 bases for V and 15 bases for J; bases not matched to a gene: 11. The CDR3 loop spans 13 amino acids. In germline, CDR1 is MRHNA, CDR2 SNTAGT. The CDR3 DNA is TGTGCCAGCAGTGGGGGAGAGGGACAGCGATTGTTTTTT. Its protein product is CASSGGEGQRLFF.

DNA of the CDR3: TGTGCCAGCAGTTATCAGGGGGGCAATCAGCCCCAGCATTTT. As protein: CASSYQGGNQPQHF. V and J are TRBV7-2 and TRBJ1-5; 7 bases align to TRBD1. The CDR3 spans 14 residues. Per germline, CDR1 SGHTA and CDR2 FQGNSA. Unmatched junction bases numbered 4, after V lost 6 bases and J lost 2 bases.

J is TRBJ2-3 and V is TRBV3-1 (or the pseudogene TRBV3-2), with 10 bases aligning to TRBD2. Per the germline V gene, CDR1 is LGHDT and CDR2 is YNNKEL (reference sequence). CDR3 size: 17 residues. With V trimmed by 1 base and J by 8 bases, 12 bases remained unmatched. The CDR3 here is CASSQVAGGIHRGTQYF. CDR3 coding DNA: TGTGCCAGCAGCCAAGTAGCGGGAGGAATACACAGAGGTACGCAGTATTTT.

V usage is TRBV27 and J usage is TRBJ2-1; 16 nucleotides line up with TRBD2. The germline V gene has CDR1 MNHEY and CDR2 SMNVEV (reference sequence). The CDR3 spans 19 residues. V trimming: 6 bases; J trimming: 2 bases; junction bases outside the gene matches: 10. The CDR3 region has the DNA TGTGCCAGCAGCCCGGGACTAGCGGGGGGGCCCCTTCCCTACAATGAGCAGTTCTTC. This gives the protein CASSPGLAGGPLPYNEQFF.

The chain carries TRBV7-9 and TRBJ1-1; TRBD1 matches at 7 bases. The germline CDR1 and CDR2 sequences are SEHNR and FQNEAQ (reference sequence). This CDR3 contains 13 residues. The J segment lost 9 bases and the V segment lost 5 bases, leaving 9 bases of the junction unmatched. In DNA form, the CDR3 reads TGTGCCAGCAGCACCCCCGGGACAGACCAAGCTTTCTTT. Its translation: CASSTPGTDQAFF.

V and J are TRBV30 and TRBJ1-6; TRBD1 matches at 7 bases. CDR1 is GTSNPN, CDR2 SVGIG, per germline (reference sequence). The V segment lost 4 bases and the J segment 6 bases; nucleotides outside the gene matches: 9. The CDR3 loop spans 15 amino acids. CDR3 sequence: CAWMGRQGSNSPLHF. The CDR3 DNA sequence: TGTGCCTGGATGGGTCGACAGGGATCTAATTCACCCCTCCACTTT.

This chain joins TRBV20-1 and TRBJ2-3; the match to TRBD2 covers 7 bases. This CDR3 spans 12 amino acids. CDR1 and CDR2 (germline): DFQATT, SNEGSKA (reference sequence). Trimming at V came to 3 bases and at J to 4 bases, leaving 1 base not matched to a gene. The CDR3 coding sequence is TGCAGTGCTAGTCGGGGGGCAGATACGCAGTATTTT. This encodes CSASRGADTQYF.

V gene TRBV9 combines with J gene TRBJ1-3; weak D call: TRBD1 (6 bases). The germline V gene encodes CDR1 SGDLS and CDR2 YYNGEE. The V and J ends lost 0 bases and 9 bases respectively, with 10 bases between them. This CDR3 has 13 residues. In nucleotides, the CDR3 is TGTGCCAGCAGCGTAGACACGGACAGCACCATATATTTT. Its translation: CASSVDTDSTIYF.

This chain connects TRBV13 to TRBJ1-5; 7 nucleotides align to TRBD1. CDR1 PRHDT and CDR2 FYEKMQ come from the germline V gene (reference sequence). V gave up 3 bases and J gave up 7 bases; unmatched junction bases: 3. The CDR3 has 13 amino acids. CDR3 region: CASSFDREQPQHF. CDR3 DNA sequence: TGTGCCAGCAGCTTCGACAGGGAACAGCCCCAGCATTTT.

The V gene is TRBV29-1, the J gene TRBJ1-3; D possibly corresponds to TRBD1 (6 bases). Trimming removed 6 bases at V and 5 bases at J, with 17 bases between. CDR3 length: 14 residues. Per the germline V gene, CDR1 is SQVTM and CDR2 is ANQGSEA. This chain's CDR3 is CSVADRLDRNTIYF. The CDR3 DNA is TGCAGCGTCGCCGACAGGTTGGATAGAAACACCATATATTTT.

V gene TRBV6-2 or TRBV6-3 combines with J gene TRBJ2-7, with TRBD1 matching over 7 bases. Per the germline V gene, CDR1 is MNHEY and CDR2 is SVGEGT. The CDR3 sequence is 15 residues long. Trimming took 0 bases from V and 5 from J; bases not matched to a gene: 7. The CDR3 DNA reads TGTGCCAGCAGTTACTCGGAGCTAGGGGGCGACGAGCAGTACTTC. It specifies CASSYSELGGDEQYF.

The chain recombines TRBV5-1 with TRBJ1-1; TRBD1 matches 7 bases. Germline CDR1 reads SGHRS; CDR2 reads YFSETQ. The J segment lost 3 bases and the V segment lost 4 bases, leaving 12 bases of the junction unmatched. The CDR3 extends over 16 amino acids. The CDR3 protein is CASSEDRVGDDTEAFF. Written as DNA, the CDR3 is TGCGCCAGCAGCGAAGACAGGGTAGGGGACGACACTGAAGCTTTCTTT. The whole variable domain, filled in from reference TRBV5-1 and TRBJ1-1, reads KAGVTQTPRYLIKTRGQQVTLSCSPISGHRSVSWYQQTPGQGLQFLFEYFSETQRNKGNFPGRFSGRQFSNSRSEMNVSTLELGDSALYLCASSEDRVGDDTEAFFGQGTRLTVV.

The DNA for the CDR3 is TGCGCCAGCAGTGAGTACGGGACATTGGGATACGAGCAGTACTTC. This encodes CASSEYGTLGYEQYF. This chain joins TRBV10-2 and TRBJ2-7; weak D call: TRBD1 (6 bases). V was pared by 1 base and J by 4 bases, with 14 bases between. Germline CDR1 is WSHSY and CDR2 is SAAADI. This CDR3 has 15 residues.

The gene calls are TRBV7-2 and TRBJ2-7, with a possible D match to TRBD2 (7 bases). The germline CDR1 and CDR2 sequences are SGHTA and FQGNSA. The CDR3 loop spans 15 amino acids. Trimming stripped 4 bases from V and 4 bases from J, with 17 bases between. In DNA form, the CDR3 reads TGTGCCAGCAGCTCAAGCGGGACAAATGTTTACGAGCAGTACTTC. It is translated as CASSSSGTNVYEQYF.

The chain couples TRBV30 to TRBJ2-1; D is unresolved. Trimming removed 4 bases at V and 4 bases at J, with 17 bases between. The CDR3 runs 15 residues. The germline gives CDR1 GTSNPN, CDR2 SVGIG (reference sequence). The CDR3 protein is CAWTVPPLSYNEQFF. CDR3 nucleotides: TGTGCCTGGACGGTACCACCCTTAAGTTACAATGAGCAGTTCTTC.

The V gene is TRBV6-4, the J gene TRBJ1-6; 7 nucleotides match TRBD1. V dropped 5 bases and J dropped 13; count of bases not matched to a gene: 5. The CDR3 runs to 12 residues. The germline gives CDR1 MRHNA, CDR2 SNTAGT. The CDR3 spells CASSNYRGPLHF. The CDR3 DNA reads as TGTGCCAGCAGTAACTACAGGGGCCCCCTCCACTTT.

The CDR3 loop reads CASSPLGGRGSTATNEKLFF. The CDR3 coding sequence is TGTGCCAGCAGTCCTTTGGGGGGGCGCGGGTCAACTGCAACTAATGAAAAACTGTTTTTT. The chain links TRBV27 to TRBJ1-4, with a possible D match to TRBD1 (6 bases). Trimming shortened V by 5 bases and J by 0 bases, and 25 bases separated the two germline ends. The CDR3 extends over 20 amino acids. The germline gives CDR1 MNHEY, CDR2 SMNVEV (reference sequence).

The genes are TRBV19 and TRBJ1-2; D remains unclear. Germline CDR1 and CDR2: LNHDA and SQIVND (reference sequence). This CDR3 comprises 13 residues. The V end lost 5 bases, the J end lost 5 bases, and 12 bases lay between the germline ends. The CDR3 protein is CASSQNWEYGYTF. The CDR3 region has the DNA TGTGCCAGTAGTCAAAACTGGGAGTATGGCTACACCTTC.

In nucleotides, the CDR3 is TGTGCCAGCAGCGTTCCCGGGACAGGGTCTAATTCACCCCTCCACTTT. Protein: CASSVPGTGSNSPLHF. The chain couples TRBV3-1 (or the pseudogene TRBV3-2) to TRBJ1-6; 9 bases are shared with TRBD1. V dropped 5 bases and J dropped 6; count of bases not matched to a gene: 8. The V gene's germline CDR1 is LGHDT and CDR2 YNNKEL (reference sequence). The CDR3 is 16 amino acids.

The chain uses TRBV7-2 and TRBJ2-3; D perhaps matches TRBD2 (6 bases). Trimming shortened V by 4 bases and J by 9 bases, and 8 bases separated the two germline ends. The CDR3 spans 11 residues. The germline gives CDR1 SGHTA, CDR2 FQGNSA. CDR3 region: CASSSGGTQYF. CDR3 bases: TGTGCCAGCAGCTCCGGAGGGACGCAGTATTTT.